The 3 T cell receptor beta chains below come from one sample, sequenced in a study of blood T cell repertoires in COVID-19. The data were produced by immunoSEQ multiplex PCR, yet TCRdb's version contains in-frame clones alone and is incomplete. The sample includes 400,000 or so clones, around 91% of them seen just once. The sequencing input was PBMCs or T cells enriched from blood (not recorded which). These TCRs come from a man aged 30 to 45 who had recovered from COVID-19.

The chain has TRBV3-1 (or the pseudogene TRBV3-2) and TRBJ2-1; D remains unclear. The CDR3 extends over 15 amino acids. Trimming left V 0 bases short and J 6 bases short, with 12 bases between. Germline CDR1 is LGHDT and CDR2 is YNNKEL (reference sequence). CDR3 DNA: TGTGCCAGCAGCCAAGATACTTCTCGCGGCAATGAGCAGTTCTTC. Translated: CASSQDTSRGNEQFF.

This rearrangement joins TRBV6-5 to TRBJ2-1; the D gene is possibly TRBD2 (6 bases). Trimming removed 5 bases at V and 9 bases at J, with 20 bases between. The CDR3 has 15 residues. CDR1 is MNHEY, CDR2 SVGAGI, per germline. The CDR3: CASSTGLRPSGEQFF. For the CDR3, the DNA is TGTGCCAGCAGTACGGGACTCAGGCCTTCGGGTGAGCAGTTCTTC.

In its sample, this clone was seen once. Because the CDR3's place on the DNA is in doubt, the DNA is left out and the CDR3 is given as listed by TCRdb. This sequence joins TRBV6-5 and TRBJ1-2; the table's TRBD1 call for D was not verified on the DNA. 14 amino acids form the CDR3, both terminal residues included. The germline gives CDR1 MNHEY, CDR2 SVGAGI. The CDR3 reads CASSSSTVFYGYTF.